This TCR beta chain was observed in a study of cytomegalovirus exposure and HLA in healthy donors. Study-wide points: Researchers catalogued about 150 TCR beta chains as cytomegalovirus-associated. The CMV antigen specificity of three CMV-associated chains was confirmed through in vitro analysis.

The V end was cut by 2 bases, the J end by 2 bases, with 11 bases between. CDR3 length: 15 amino acids. Germline V gene sequence: CDR1 KGHSH, CDR2 LQKENI. Clones were sequenced by immunoSEQ multiplex PCR, and TCRdb holds only the in-frame ones, with some missing. The table records 100,000 to 150,000 clones, 80% to 90% of them present only once. The study drew the donors from its approximately 120-subject validation cohort, separate from the approximately 700-subject first cohort. Comments on this clone: Its antigen is still unknown.

The TCR was taken from a woman younger than 35 in good health and CMV-seronegative. The sequenced material came from PBMCs. The chain has TRBV18 and TRBJ2-3, with a weak D call TRBD2 (5 bases). The CDR3 is CASSPGWELTDTQYF. Written as DNA, the CDR3 is TGTGCCAGCTCACCAGGGTGGGAGCTCACAGATACGCAGTATTTT.